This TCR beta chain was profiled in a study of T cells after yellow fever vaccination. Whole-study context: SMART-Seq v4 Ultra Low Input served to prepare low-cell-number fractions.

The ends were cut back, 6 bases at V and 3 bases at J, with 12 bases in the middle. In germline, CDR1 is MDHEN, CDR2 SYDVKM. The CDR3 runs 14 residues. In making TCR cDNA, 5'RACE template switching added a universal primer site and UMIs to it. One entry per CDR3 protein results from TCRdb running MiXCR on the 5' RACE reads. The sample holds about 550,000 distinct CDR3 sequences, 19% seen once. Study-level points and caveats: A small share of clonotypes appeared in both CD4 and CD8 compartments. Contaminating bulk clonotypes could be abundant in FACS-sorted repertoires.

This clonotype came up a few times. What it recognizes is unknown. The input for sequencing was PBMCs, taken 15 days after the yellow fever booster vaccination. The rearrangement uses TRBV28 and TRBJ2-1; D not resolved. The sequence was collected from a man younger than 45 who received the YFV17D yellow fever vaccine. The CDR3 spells CASRAPNSYNEQFF. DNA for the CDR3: TGTGCCAGCAGGGCGCCAAATAGCTACAATGAGCAGTTCTTC.